Here is one T cell receptor beta chain with its context. This CDR3 has 14 amino acids. Germline values: CDR1 SNHLY, CDR2 FYNNEI. Trimming left V 8 bases short and J 5 bases short, with 18 bases between. As originally analysed: Amplifying reference gene primers gave estimates of nucleated cell counts. Only in-frame clones appear in the TCRdb table, and some are missing; sequencing was by immunoSEQ multiplex PCR. V, J and clone size were drawn from that table, and D and trimming were deduced from the DNA. This sample has 200,000 to 250,000 clones, with about 88% found just once. This entry belongs to a study of blood T cell repertoires in COVID-19. Study overall: Spain, Italy and the United States supplied samples that represented acute and convalescent COVID-19. Sources were T cells, B-cell-depleted T cells, or PBMCs; the material itself was cDNA or gDNA.

The specimen was peripheral blood. The V call is TRBV2, the J call TRBJ1-1, with unresolved D. The clonotype comes from a woman in her forties or fifties with COVID-19, enrolled during active disease. CDR3 coding DNA: TGTGCCAGCCCTCAGAGGGAATACGGAACTGAAGCTTTCTTT. Encoded protein: CASPQREYGTEAFF.